This TCR beta chain is drawn from a study of cytotoxic CD8 clonotypes in ibrutinib-treated CLL. As for the study in general: Among patients, about 24 responded partially and 2 completely; 15 or so then stayed remitted and 12 progressed after median about 68 months. Response sampling took place at median about 12 months of treatment, range 6 to 36.

Profiling relied on immunoSEQ multiplex PCR, and the TCRdb table lists in-frame clones only, not all of them. This table has 300,000 or so clones, over 60% appearing once. Whole-study results and caveats: Public clonotypes, an uncommon group, contracted or remained stable on treatment.

A remark on this clone: Its antigen is as yet unknown.

Frozen PBMC stocks contributed 2 to 2.5 micrograms of genomic DNA to the TCR beta libraries. This specimen consisted of PBMCs, obtained after 36 months of ibrutinib treatment. The TCR was taken from a human donor with chronic lymphocytic leukemia.

Written as DNA, the CDR3 is TGCGCCAGCAGCTTATCAAAATTCCGGGACGGGGGAACTGAAGCTTTCTTT. Translated: CASSLSKFRDGGTEAFF. The chain uses TRBV5-1 and TRBJ1-1; maybe TRBD1 (5 bases). The CDR3 totals 17 residues. Germline V gene data show CDR1 as SGHRS and CDR2 as YFSETQ. V lost 2 bases and J 5 bases, leaving 22 bases between the germline ends.